The 28 T cell receptor beta chains reported below all come from one sample, sequenced in a study of identical twins. TCRdb ran MiXCR on the 5' RACE reads and lists one entry per CDR3 protein. The sample holds roughly 250,000 distinct CDR3 sequences; more than 13% are singletons and the top ten take approximately 8.8%. Sample: memory (CD45RO+) T cells sorted from blood. All receptors derive from a woman aged 18-29 years in good health.

The V call is TRBV20-1, the J call TRBJ2-5, with D uncertain. Trimming took 2 bases from V and 5 from J, leaving 6 bases between them. The CDR3 is 11 residues long. Germline CDR1 DFQATT, CDR2 SNEGSKA (reference sequence). CDR3 protein: CSARQWETQYF. The CDR3 DNA follows: TGCAGTGCTAGACAATGGGAGACCCAGTACTTC.

The rearrangement joins TRBV11-3 to TRBJ1-2; D not resolved. The V end was cut by 5 bases, the J end by 0 bases, with 7 bases between. Germline V lookup: CDR1 SGHNT, CDR2 YENEEA. This CDR3 is 13 amino acids long. In DNA form, the CDR3 reads TGTGCCAGCAGCCTGGAGGCTAACTATGGCTACACCTTC. It specifies CASSLEANYGYTF.

This clonotype showed up just a few times. This chain joins TRBV6-1 and TRBJ1-5, with TRBD1 identical over 8 bases. The CDR3 is 13 residues long. V shed 3 bases, J shed 6 bases, and the junction held 1 base outside the gene matches. The germline CDR1 and CDR2 sequences are MNHNS and SASEGT. As DNA, the CDR3 is TGTGCCAGCAGTGAGGACAGGGCTCAGCCCCAGCATTTT. Its translation: CASSEDRAQPQHF.

V is TRBV6-1 and J is TRBJ2-7; possible D gene TRBD1, 6 bases. The germline V and J ends were trimmed by 2 bases and 3 bases, with 20 bases remaining between them. The CDR3 loop spans 17 amino acids. CDR1 MNHNS and CDR2 SASEGT come from the germline V gene. CDR3 protein: CASSERRIRGWDYEQYF. As DNA, the CDR3 is TGTGCCAGCAGTGAACGACGAATCAGGGGCTGGGACTACGAGCAGTACTTC.

V and J are TRBV15 and TRBJ2-5; TRBD2 agrees at 12 bases. This CDR3 is 15 amino acids long. J lost 4 bases, V lost 4 bases, and 4 bases had no gene match. The germline V gene has CDR1 LNHNV and CDR2 YYDKDF (reference sequence). CDR3 in amino acids: CATSTSSGRAETQYF. The CDR3 DNA is TGTGCCACCAGCACCTCTAGCGGGAGGGCAGAGACCCAGTACTTC.

This clonotype has ten or more counts. The rearrangement links TRBV4-3 to TRBJ1-2, with a tentative D call TRBD1 (6 bases). The germline CDR1 and CDR2 sequences are LGHNA and YSLEER. The CDR3 runs 17 residues. Trimming removed 3 bases at V and 7 bases at J, with 24 bases between. The CDR3 loop reads CASSQGTLGGTFPGYTF. The CDR3 DNA reads TGCGCCAGCAGCCAGGGGACTCTTGGGGGGACATTCCCTGGCTACACCTTC.

This clonotype was observed a handful of times. This sequence joins TRBV10-3 and TRBJ2-2; D is perhaps TRBD1 (6 bases). In germline, CDR1 is ENHRY, CDR2 SYGVKD. CDR3 length equals 15 residues. Trimming removed 4 bases at V and 4 bases at J, with 13 bases between. The DNA for the CDR3 is TGTGCCATCAGTGTCGGGGCAGGGGTCACCGGGGAGCTGTTTTTT. This encodes CAISVGAGVTGELFF.

This clonotype showed up just a few times. V usage is TRBV4-2 and J usage is TRBJ1-1; D possibly corresponds to TRBD1 (6 bases). With 4 bases removed from V and 3 bases from J, the gap between germline ends came to 12 bases. Germline CDR1 LGHNA, CDR2 YNFKEQ. This CDR3 contains 14 residues. The CDR3 coding sequence is TGTGCCAGCAGCCCACTTGGACAGTACACTGAAGCTTTCTTT. Translation gives CASSPLGQYTEAFF.

The chain joins TRBV20-1 to TRBJ2-1, with D possibly being TRBD1 (5 bases). Germline CDR1 reads DFQATT; CDR2 reads SNEGSKA (reference sequence). V was pared by 5 bases and J by 1 base, with 9 bases between. This CDR3 is 13 amino acids long. CDR3 nucleotide sequence: TGCAGTGCTGTCAGGGCATCCTACAATGAGCAGTTCTTC. This translates into CSAVRASYNEQFF.

This clonotype was picked up a small number of times. The rearrangement joins TRBV7-8 to TRBJ2-3; 7 bases match TRBD2. The CDR3 runs to 14 residues. The V segment lost 4 bases and the J segment 6 bases; nucleotides outside the gene matches: 7. CDR1 and CDR2 (germline): SGHVS, FQNEAQ. The DNA for the CDR3 is TGTGCCAGCAGCTCCGGGGGGTTTGAGGATACGCAGTATTTT. Protein sequence: CASSSGGFEDTQYF.

The chain is built from TRBV18 and TRBJ1-1; D gene unclear. The CDR3 sequence is 12 residues long. Germline V gene sequence: CDR1 KGHSH, CDR2 LQKENI. Trimming pared 6 bases from V and 9 bases from J, leaving 14 bases between. CDR3 nucleotides: TGTGCCAGCTCCCCGGACGGGGAAAAAGCTTTCTTT. This gives the protein CASSPDGEKAFF.

This clonotype has just a few counts. This chain links TRBV20-1 with TRBJ2-3, with no clear D. Trimming stripped 0 bases from V and 2 bases from J, with 12 bases between. CDR3 length: 15 residues. The germline CDR1 and CDR2 sequences are DFQATT and SNEGSKA (reference sequence). The CDR3 region is CSARDGRAPTDTQYF. The CDR3 region has the DNA TGCAGTGCTAGAGATGGCCGGGCCCCCACAGATACGCAGTATTTT.

This chain joins TRBV20-1 and TRBJ2-1; 13 positions agree with TRBD2. Unmatched junction bases numbered 3, after V lost 4 bases and J lost 3 bases. From germline, CDR1 is DFQATT and CDR2 SNEGSKA (reference sequence). This CDR3 spans 15 amino acids. CDR3 sequence reads: CSATGTSGIYNEQFF. The CDR3 DNA is TGCAGTGCTACTGGGACTAGCGGGATCTACAATGAGCAGTTCTTC.

V is TRBV12-3 or TRBV12-4 and J is TRBJ2-7; D possibly matches TRBD1 or TRBD2 (6 bases each). V was clipped by 7 bases and J by 4 bases, with 23 bases between them. CDR3 length: 16 amino acids. CDR3 amino acids: CASTKYGGGDQYEQYF. CDR3 DNA: TGTGCCAGCACCAAATATGGGGGCGGGGACCAATACGAGCAGTACTTC.

This clonotype occurred a few times. The DNA for the CDR3 is TGCGCCAGCAGCTTGGAAAAGGGGGCGGGGTACACTGAAGCTTTCTTT. Amino acids: CASSLEKGAGYTEAFF. V and J are TRBV5-1 and TRBJ1-1; TRBD1 agrees at 7 bases. V lost 0 bases and J lost 3; bases outside the gene matches: 8. The germline V gene has CDR1 SGHRS and CDR2 YFSETQ. The CDR3 has 16 residues.

The chain has TRBV7-2 and TRBJ2-7; TRBD2 might be the D (6 bases). CDR1 SGHTA and CDR2 FQGNSA come from the germline V gene. The CDR3 contains 15 residues. V was trimmed by 0 bases and J by 0 bases, leaving 9 bases between them. CDR3 nucleotides: TGTGCCAGCAGCTTAGCACTAGCTAGCTCCTACGAGCAGTACTTC. This encodes CASSLALASSYEQYF.

This clonotype was detected a few times. This chain links TRBV7-2 with TRBJ2-1, with 10 bases identical to TRBD2. Germline-derived CDR1 and CDR2 are SGHTA and FQGNSA. The CDR3 contains 15 residues. The V and J ends lost 1 base and 10 bases, in that order; junction bases with no gene match: 7. The CDR3 DNA follows: TGTGCCAGCAGCTTAGTCCTAGCGGGAGCAGCGGAGCAGTTCTTC. Its translation is CASSLVLAGAAEQFF.

This clonotype was counted only a few times. The rearrangement uses TRBV11-2 and TRBJ2-1, with TRBD1 as a possible D gene (6 bases). The CDR3 loop spans 15 amino acids. The germline CDR1 and CDR2 sequences are SGHAT and FQNNGV. Between the trimmed V and J ends, which lost 5 bases and 4 bases, there was a span of 15 bases. This CDR3 reads CASSPDRRAYNEQFF. The CDR3 nucleotides read TGTGCCAGCAGCCCAGACAGGCGGGCGTACAATGAGCAGTTCTTC.

This clonotype has at least ten counts. This chain uses TRBV7-2 with TRBJ2-7, with 12 bases matching TRBD2. The CDR3 covers 15 residues. Per the germline V gene, CDR1 is SGHTA and CDR2 is FQGNSA. The junction had 1 base not matched to a gene; V was cut back by 2 bases and J by 2 bases. CDR3: CASSLLAGGTYEQYF. The CDR3, as DNA: TGTGCCAGCAGCTTACTAGCGGGAGGGACCTACGAGCAGTACTTC.

This clonotype was counted at least ten times. The chain couples TRBV29-1 to TRBJ2-5; TRBD2 is a possible D gene (5 bases). This CDR3 is built from 10 residues. The ends were cut back, 5 bases at V and 5 bases at J, with 6 bases in the middle. Germline V lookup: CDR1 SQVTM, CDR2 ANQGSEA. CDR3 nucleotides: TGCAGCGTTTCTAGCGAGACCCAGTACTTC. As protein: CSVSSETQYF.

The rearrangement joins TRBV28 to TRBJ2-7; 8 positions agree with TRBD1. The CDR3 is made up of 15 amino acids. J was trimmed by 3 bases and V by 6 bases; bases with no gene match: 10. Germline assignment: CDR1 MDHEN and CDR2 SYDVKM. CDR3 nucleotide sequence: TGTGCCAGCAGCACAACGGGACAGGCGTTCTACGAGCAGTACTTC. This sequence encodes CASSTTGQAFYEQYF.

This clonotype was seen only a few times. CDR3 loop: CASSSVQGARGAFF. The CDR3 region has the DNA TGTGCCAGCAGCTCTGTACAGGGGGCGCGTGGGGCTTTCTTT. The chain uses TRBV7-2 and TRBJ1-1, with 9 bases aligning to TRBD1. Germline assignment: CDR1 SGHTA and CDR2 FQGNSA. The CDR3 covers 14 residues. V lost 4 bases to trimming and J lost 11 bases; unmatched junction nucleotides: 11.

This clonotype was seen more than once but under ten times. This chain joins TRBV6-1 and TRBJ2-5, with 11 bases fitting TRBD2. The CDR3 is 13 residues long. Germline V gene sequence: CDR1 MNHNS, CDR2 SASEGT. The junction had 5 bases not matched to a gene; V was cut back by 9 bases and J by 5 bases. This chain's CDR3 is CARLAGGRETQYF. CDR3 nucleotide sequence: TGTGCCAGATTAGCGGGAGGGCGGGAGACCCAGTACTTC.

The rearrangement uses TRBV3-1 and TRBJ2-3, with 12 bases matching TRBD2. Germline CDR1 is LGHDT and CDR2 is YNNKEL (reference sequence). The trim removed 4 bases at V and 5 bases at J, leaving 1 base unmatched. The CDR3 spans 14 residues. This CDR3 reads CASSLTSGGDTQYF. The CDR3 bases are TGTGCCAGCAGCCTGACTAGCGGGGGAGATACGCAGTATTTT.

The gene calls are TRBV5-5 and TRBJ2-3; 7 bases fit TRBD1. Losses at the gene ends were 4 bases for V and 4 bases for J; bases not matched to a gene: 6. Germline CDR1 and CDR2: SGHKS and YYEKEE (reference sequence). The CDR3 length is 14 residues. The CDR3 spells CASSNRQGADTQYF. The CDR3 DNA reads as TGTGCCAGCAGCAATCGACAGGGAGCAGATACGCAGTATTTT.

This clonotype was counted between two and nine times. The CDR3 bases are TGTGCCAGCAGGCCAGGGGGCGCCTATGGCTACACCTTC. Translated: CASRPGGAYGYTF. The chain uses TRBV5-6 and TRBJ1-2; TRBD1 aligns across 8 bases. V shed 5 bases and J 4 bases; nucleotides not matched to a gene: 4. The CDR3 covers 13 residues. The V gene's germline CDR1 is SGHDT and CDR2 YYEEEE.

The chain recombines TRBV29-1 with TRBJ2-7; 8 bases match TRBD2. Germline CDR1 and CDR2: SQVTM and ANQGSEA. Trimming at V came to 2 bases and at J to 5 bases, leaving 11 bases not matched to a gene. The CDR3 totals 15 residues. DNA of the CDR3: TGCAGCGTTGAATCCTGGAGCGGGAGTACCCACGAGCAGTACTTC. Translated, it gives CSVESWSGSTHEQYF.

In nucleotides, the CDR3 is TGCGCCAGCAGCTTGGCGGGACTAGGATCCCACGAGCAGTACTTC. It encodes CASSLAGLGSHEQYF. J is TRBJ2-7 and V is TRBV5-1; 8 bases are a match to TRBD2. The CDR3 length is 15 residues. V lost 0 bases, J lost 5 bases, and 7 bases stayed unmatched. Per the germline V gene, CDR1 is SGHRS and CDR2 is YFSETQ.